This entry concerns a single T cell receptor beta chain. Its antigen is undetermined. From germline, CDR1 is GTSNPN and CDR2 SVGIG (reference sequence). V lost 4 bases and J lost 8, with 14 bases in between. The CDR3 runs 12 residues. This specimen belongs to a study of cytomegalovirus exposure and HLA in healthy donors. Study findings and constraints: In a later analysis, HLA-associated TCR beta chains were more clonally expanded than equally common others. Associated with HLA alleles at 0.05 false discovery rate in a later analysis were 15,000 to 20,000 TCR beta sequences.

The PCR contained 60 Vbeta and 13 Jbeta primers. The data were produced by immunoSEQ multiplex PCR, yet TCRdb's version contains in-frame clones alone and is incomplete. The sample lists about 100,000 clones, roughly 77% seen once, with 6% to 9.5% in the top ten. The sample taken for sequencing was PBMCs. The chain has TRBV30 and TRBJ1-2; D gene uncertain. The origin of this receptor is a man younger than 40 in good health and CMV-seronegative. CDR3 nucleotide sequence: TGTGCCTGGACGAGGTCTGCCCGGGGCTACACCTTC. Protein sequence: CAWTRSARGYTF.